This T cell receptor beta chain was identified during a study of Graves' ophthalmopathy and Graves' hyperthyroidism (dated by TCRdb to about 2018). In the study overall: Peripheral blood was collected at initial diagnosis, before any treatment. To tell Graves' ophthalmopathy apart from Graves' hyperthyroidism, and to predict which patients would progress to ophthalmopathy, the study relied on TCR beta repertoire signatures. In total, 135 blood samples were TCR-sequenced: 40 to 45 ophthalmopathy, 75 hyperthyroidism and about 17 hyperthyroidism-to-ophthalmopathy patients. A discovery set of about a hundred patients (roughly 41 ophthalmopathy, about 55 stable hyperthyroidism) was enrolled to explore V-J signatures distinguishing ophthalmopathy from hyperthyroidism. For independent validation, a separate cohort was made up of approximately 19 hyperthyroidism patients plus 17 patients who later progressed from hyperthyroidism to ophthalmopathy. T-cell repertoires of thyroid tissue and blood were compared in six hyperthyroidism patients. Following sample collection, hyperthyroidism patients were given methimazole at a starting dose of 30 mg daily, and ophthalmopathy patients were given high-dose intravenous methylprednisolone. The approximately 100 discovery patients were randomly split 7:3 into training and test sets. Broader findings and caveats from the paper: In validation, the model predicted ophthalmopathy progression with about 71% sensitivity and about 73% specificity; 12 predicted patients were CT-confirmed with GO in a median of 6.5 months. In cross-validation, the 13-signature model distinguished ophthalmopathy from stable hyperthyroidism with more than 85% sensitivity and roughly 84% specificity, while in the test set the corresponding values were about 80% and 75%. Among expanded thyroid clonotypes with frequency above 0.001, most also showed up in blood, which suggests that blood repertoires may reflect the thyroid immune response. No statistical method was used to predetermine the sample size, and group allocation was not hidden from the investigators.

From its cysteine to its phenylalanine, the CDR3 spans 15 amino acids. The sequence is cut down to CDR3 DNA, 45 bases in frame from base 1. Clipping removes 7 bases from V and 1 base from J, with 8 as the unmatched junction base count. Ophthalmopathy patients were characterized by moderately to severely active disease, a Clinical Activity Score of at least 3, a NOSPECS grade of at least 4, and a disease duration under 3 months. Patients with other autoimmune diseases, uncontrolled infections, pregnancy or lactation were excluded from the study. Diagnosis relied on clinical symptoms, serum thyroxine, TRAb, thyroid ultrasound and orbital computed tomography. Using Ficoll-Paque density gradient centrifugation, PBMCs were isolated from about 10 ml of fresh peripheral blood. Total RNA was extracted with Trizol reagent and quality-checked on an Agilent 2100 Bioanalyzer. TCR beta CDR3 regions were amplified from RNA transcripts for repertoire sequencing. A first-round RT-PCR used HTBI primers with the Qiagen OneStep RT-PCR kit, followed by a second-round multiplex PCR, size selection and purification. The libraries underwent paired-end sequencing with 100 bp reads on an Illumina HiSeq2000. As for the original processing: SOAPnuke was used to process the reads, removing any read that contained adapters or uncalled bases, had a mean Phred below 15, or lacked an exact match to the constant primer or identifier. COPE v1.2.5 was used to merge the high-quality paired reads. Clonotypes were defined as unique nucleotide sequences and were aligned to IMGT TRB V, D and J references using MiTCR v1.1. The analysis was limited to V-J combinations with a frequency above 0.0001, which together covered 99.2% of repertoires. For each V-J combination, a TCR clonal expansion and chaos score was defined as the ratio of F50 clonal expansion to chaos observed in the TCRdist matrix. Features were reduced by Welch's t-statistics and random forest to over 10 V-J combinations, which fed a naive Bayes classifier. Thyroid-blood repertoire similarity was quantified with the Morisita-Horn index. TCRdb applied fastp at Q25 and MiXCR to the public reads, then kept only in-frame beta chains. Identical CDR3 proteins give one entry, which carries the most common genes and DNA. None of the V and J calls come from the authors' own analysis; TCRdb made them. The sample table contains roughly 400,000 distinct CDR3 sequences; only one count was recorded for 18% of them. The ten largest clonotypes hold roughly 1.4% of the sample.

This clonotype was counted between two and nine times. What this receptor recognizes is not known. Base-call qualities are not available, and no considerably larger clone is one nucleotide away. The rearrangement combines TRBV12-3 or TRBV12-4 with TRBJ2-7, with 9 bases aligning to TRBD1. The sequencing input was peripheral blood. The TCR was taken from a woman younger than 35 with Graves' ophthalmopathy. Donor details come from another sample of the same person, matched by shared clones. The DNA sequence is given as TGTGCCAGCACCTCCGTGACAGGGGGTTCCTACGAGCAGTACTTC. Its coded protein is CASTSVTGGSYEQYF.